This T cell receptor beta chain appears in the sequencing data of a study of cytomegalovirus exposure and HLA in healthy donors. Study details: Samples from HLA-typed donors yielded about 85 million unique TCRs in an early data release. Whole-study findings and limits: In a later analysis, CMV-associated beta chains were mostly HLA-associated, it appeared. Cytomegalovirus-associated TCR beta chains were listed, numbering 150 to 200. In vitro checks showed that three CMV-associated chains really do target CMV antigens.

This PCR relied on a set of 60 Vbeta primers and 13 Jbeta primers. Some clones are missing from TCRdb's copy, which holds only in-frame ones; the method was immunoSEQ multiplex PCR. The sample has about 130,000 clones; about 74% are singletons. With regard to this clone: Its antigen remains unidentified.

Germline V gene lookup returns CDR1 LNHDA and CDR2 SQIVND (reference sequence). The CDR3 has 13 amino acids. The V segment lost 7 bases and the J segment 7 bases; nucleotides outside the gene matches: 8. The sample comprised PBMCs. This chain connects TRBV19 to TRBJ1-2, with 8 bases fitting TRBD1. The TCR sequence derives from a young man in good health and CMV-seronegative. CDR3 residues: CASTATGTGGYTF. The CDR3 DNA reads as TGTGCCAGTACCGCTACCGGGACAGGTGGCTACACCTTC.